This T cell receptor (beta chain) was observed in a study of beta chain features in type 1 diabetes. Of the isolated RNA, all was reverse transcribed, and so the sequenced material was expressed TCRB transcripts. Method: immunoSEQ multiplex PCR; TCRdb's copy keeps in-frame clones and lacks some. In the table there are some 900,000 clones, 17% of which are singletons. CDR3 length: 14 amino acids. V gave up 5 bases and J gave up 6 bases; unmatched junction bases: 5. Germline V gives CDR1 SGHAT, CDR2 FQNNGV. The sample was naive CD4+ T cells from blood. The chain has TRBV11-2 and TRBJ2-2; TRBD1 matches 8 bases. This sequence originates from a woman between 18 and 29 years old in good health. CDR3 loop: CASSVDRGAGELFF. The CDR3 DNA reads as TGTGCCAGCAGCGTTGACAGGGGTGCCGGGGAGCTGTTTTTT.